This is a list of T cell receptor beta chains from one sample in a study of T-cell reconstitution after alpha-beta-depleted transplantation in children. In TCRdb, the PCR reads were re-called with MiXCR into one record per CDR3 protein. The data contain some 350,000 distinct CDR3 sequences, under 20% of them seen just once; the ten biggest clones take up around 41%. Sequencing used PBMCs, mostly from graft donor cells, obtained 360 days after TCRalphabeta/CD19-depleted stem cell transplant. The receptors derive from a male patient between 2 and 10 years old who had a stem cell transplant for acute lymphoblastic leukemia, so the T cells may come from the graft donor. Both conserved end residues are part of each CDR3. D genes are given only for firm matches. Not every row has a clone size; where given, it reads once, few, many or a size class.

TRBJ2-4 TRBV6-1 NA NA CASSPGVAENIQYF TGTGCCAGCAGTCCTGGGGTAGCGGAAAACATTCAGTACTTC
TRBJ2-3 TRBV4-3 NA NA CASSQDRGPYSDTQYF TGCGCCAGCAGCCAAGATAGGGGCCCGTACTCAGATACGCAGTATTTT
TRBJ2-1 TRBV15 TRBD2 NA CATASGPYNEQFF TGTGCCACCGCTAGCGGGCCTTACAATGAGCAGTTCTTC
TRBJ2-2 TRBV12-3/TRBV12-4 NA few CASSLVTSSGELFF TGTGCCAGCAGTTTAGTGACTAGTTCCGGGGAGCTGTTTTTT
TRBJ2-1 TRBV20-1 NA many CSALAWRYNEQFF TGCAGTGCCCTCGCCTGGAGGTACAATGAGCAGTTCTTC
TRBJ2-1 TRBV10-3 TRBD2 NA CAISDLGGNEQFF TGTGCCATCAGCGACCTGGGAGGGAATGAGCAGTTCTTC
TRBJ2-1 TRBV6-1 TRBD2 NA CASKPGLAGDEQFF TGTGCCAGCAAACCGGGACTAGCGGGCGATGAGCAGTTCTTC
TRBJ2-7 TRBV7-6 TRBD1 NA CASSSNSREWTGGYEQYF TGTGCCAGCAGCTCCAATAGCCGCGAATGGACAGGTGGTTACGAGCAGTACTTC
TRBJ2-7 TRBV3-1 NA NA CASSQDPISGEQYF TGTGCCAGCAGCCAAGATCCCATTTCCGGAGAGCAGTACTTC
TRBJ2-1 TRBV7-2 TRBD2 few CASSPLLAGGYNEQFF TGTGCCAGCAGCCCCCTACTAGCGGGAGGCTACAATGAGCAGTTCTTC
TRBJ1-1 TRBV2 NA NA CASSDLGPNTEAFF TGTGCCAGCAGTGATCTCGGACCGAACACTGAAGCTTTCTTT
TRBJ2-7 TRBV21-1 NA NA CASSKRGLLSGYEQYF TGTGCCAGCAGCAAAAGGGGACTTTTGAGTGGGTACGAGCAGTACTTC
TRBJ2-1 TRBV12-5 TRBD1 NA CASGWQPSRDRVPNEQFF TGTGCTAGTGGGTGGCAACCCTCTCGGGACAGGGTCCCCAATGAGCAGTTCTTC